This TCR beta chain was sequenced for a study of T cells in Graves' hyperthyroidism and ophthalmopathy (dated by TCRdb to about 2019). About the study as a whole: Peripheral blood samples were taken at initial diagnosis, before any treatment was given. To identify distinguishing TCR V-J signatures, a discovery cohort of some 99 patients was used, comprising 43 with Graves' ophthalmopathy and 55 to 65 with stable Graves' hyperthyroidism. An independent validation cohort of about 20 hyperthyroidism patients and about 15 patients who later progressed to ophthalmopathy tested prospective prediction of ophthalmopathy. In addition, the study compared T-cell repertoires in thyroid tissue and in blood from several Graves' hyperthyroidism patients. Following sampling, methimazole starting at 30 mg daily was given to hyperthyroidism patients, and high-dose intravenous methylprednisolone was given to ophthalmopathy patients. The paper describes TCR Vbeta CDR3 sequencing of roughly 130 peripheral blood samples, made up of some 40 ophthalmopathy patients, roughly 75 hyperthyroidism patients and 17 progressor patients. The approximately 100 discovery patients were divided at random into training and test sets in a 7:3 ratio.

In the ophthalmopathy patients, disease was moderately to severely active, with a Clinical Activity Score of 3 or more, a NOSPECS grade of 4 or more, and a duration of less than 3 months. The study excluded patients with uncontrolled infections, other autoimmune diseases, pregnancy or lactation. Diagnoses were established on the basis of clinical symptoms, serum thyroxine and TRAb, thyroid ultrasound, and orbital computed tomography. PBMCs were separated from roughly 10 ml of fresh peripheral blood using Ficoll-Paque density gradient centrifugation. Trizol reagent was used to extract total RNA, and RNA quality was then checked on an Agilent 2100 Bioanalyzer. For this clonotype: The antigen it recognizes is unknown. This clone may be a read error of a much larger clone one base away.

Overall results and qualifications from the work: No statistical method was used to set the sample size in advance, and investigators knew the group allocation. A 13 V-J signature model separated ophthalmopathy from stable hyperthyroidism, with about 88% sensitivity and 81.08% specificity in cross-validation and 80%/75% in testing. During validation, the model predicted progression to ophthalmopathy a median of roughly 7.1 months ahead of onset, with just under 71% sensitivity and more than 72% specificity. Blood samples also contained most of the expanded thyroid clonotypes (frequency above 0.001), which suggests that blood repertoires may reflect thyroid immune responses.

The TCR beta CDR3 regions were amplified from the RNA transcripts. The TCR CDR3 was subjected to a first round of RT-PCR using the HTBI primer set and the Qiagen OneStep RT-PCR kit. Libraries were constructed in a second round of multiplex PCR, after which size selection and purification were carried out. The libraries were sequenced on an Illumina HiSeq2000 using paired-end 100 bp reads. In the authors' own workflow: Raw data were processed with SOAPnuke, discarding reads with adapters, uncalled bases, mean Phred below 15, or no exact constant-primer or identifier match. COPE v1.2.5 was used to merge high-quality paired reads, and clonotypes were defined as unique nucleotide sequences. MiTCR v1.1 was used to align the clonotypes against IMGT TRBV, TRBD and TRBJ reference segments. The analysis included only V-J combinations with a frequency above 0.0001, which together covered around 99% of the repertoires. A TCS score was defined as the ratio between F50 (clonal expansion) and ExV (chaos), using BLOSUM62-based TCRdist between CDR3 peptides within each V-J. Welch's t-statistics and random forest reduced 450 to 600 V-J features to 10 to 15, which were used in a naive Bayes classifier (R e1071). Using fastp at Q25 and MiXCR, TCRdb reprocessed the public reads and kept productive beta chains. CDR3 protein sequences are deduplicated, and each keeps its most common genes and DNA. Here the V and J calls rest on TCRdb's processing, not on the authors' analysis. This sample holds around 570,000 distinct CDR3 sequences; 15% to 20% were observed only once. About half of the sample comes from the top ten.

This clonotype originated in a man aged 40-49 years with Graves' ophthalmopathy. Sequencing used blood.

The CDR3 in this case is CSTPTGTGEPFF. The DNA sequence reads TGCAGCACCCCAACAGGGACCGGGGAGCCGTTTTTT. The chain joins TRBV20-1 to TRBJ2-2; 6 matching bases give a weak D call of TRBD1. The CDR3 covers 12 residues, taking in both the cysteine and the phenylalanine. Just the 36-base CDR3 DNA is kept, in frame starting at base 1. Based on the germline V gene (reference sequence), the CDR1 and CDR2 sequences are DFQATT and SNEGSKA.